This TCR beta chain comes out of a study of radiotherapy plus CTLA-4 blockade in lung cancer. The CDR3 has 15 residues. V was clipped by 1 base and J by 4 bases; unmatched bases: 5. Looked up from germline, CDR1 is SGHRS and CDR2 is YFSETQ. Findings and caveats of the study: Expansion in blood of tumor-derived TCR clones was seen after radiotherapy plus ipilimumab.

Worth noting for this clone: Antigen: not known.

Sequencing was performed with immunoSEQ multiplex PCR; in TCRdb, only in-frame clones are kept and a portion is missing. The sample has about 55,000 clones; about 80% are singletons. The chain recombines TRBV5-1 with TRBJ1-2; 9 bases match TRBD1. This TCR came from a human donor with non-small cell lung cancer whose response to radiotherapy plus ipilimumab could not be evaluated. The input for sequencing was peripheral blood, taken from a patient treated with radiotherapy plus ipilimumab. The CDR3: CASSLLGTGTYGYTF. The CDR3 nucleotides read TGCGCCAGCAGCTTGTTAGGGACAGGGACCTATGGCTACACCTTC.